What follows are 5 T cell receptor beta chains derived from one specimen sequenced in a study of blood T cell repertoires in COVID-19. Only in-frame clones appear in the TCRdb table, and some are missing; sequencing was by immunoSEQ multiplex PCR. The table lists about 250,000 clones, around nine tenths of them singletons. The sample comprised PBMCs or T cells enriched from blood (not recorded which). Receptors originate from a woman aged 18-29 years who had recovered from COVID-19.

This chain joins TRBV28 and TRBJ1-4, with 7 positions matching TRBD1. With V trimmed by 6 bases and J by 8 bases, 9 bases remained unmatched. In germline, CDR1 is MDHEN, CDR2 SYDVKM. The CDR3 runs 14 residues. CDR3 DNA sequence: TGTGCCAGCAGAACGACAGGGTTGGCGGAAAAACTGTTTTTT. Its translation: CASRTTGLAEKLFF.

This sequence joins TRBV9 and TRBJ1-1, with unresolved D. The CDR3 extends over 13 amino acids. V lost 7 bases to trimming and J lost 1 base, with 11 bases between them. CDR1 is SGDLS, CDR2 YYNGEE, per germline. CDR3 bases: TGTGCCAGCGAGCGTCGGGAGAACACTGAAGCTTTCTTT. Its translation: CASERRENTEAFF. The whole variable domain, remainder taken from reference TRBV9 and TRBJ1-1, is DSGVTQTPKHLITATGQRVTLRCSPRSGDLSVYWYQQSLDQGLQFLIQYYNGEERAKGNILERFSAQQFPDLHSELNLSSLELGDSALYFCASERRENTEAFFGQGTRLTVV.

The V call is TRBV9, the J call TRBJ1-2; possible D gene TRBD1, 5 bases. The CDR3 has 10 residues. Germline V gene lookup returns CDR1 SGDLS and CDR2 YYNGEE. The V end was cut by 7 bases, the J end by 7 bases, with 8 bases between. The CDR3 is CASGGAGYTF. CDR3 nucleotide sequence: TGTGCCAGCGGTGGGGCTGGCTACACCTTC. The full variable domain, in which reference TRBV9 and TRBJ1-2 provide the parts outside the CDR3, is DSGVTQTPKHLITATGQRVTLRCSPRSGDLSVYWYQQSLDQGLQFLIQYYNGEERAKGNILERFSAQQFPDLHSELNLSSLELGDSALYFCASGGAGYTFGSGTRLTVV.

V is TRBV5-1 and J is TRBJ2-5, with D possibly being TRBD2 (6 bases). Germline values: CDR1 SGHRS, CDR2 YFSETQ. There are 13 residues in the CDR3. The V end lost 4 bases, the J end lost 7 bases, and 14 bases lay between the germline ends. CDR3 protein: CASSPELGGTQYF. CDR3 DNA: TGCGCCAGCAGCCCGGAGTTGGGGGGGACCCAGTACTTC.

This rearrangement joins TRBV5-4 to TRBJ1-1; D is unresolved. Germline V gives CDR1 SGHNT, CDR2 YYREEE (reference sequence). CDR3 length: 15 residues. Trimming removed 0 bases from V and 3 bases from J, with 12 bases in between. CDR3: CASSLEVGRDTEAFF. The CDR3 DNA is TGTGCCAGCAGCTTGGAGGTCGGGAGGGACACTGAAGCTTTCTTT.